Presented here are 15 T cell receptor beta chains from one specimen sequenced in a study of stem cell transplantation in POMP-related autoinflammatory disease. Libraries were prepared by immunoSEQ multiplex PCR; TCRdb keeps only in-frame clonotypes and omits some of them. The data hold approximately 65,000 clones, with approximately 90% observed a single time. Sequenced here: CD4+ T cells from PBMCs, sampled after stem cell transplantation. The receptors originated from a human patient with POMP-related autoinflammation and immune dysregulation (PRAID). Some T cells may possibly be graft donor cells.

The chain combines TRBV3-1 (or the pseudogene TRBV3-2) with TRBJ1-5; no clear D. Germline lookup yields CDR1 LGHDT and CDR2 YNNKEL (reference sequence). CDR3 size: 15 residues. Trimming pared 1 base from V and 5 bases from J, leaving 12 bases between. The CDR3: CASSQAPGRDQPQHF. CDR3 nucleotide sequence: TGTGCCAGCAGCCAAGCGCCAGGTCGGGATCAGCCCCAGCATTTT.

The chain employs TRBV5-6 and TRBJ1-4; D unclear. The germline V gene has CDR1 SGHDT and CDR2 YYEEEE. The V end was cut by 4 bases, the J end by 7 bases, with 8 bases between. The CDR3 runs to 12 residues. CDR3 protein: CASSLSGEKLFF. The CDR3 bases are TGTGCCAGCAGCCTGAGCGGTGAAAAACTGTTTTTT. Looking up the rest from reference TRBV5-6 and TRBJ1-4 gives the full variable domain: DAGVTQSPTHLIKTRGQQVTLRCSPKSGHDTVSWYQQALGQGPQFIFQYYEEEERQRGNFPDRFSGHQFPNYSSELNVNALLLGDSALYLCASSLSGEKLFFGSGTQLSVL.

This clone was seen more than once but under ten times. The CDR3 DNA is TGTGCCAGCAGGGGTGGGGGCACCGGGGAGCTGTTTTTT. Residues: CASRGGGTGELFF. The rearrangement uses TRBV6-6 and TRBJ2-2; D might be TRBD1 or TRBD2, each matching 5 bases. The CDR3 sequence is 13 residues long. Germline CDR1 and CDR2: MNHNY and SVGAGI (reference sequence). Between the trimmed V and J ends, which lost 6 bases and 4 bases, there was a span of 9 bases.

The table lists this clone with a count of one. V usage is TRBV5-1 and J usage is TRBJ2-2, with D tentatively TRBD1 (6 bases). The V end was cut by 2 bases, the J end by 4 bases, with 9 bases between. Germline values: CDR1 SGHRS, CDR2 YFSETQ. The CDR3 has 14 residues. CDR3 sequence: CASSFTGSTGELFF. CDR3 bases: TGCGCCAGCAGCTTCACAGGGAGCACCGGGGAGCTGTTTTTT. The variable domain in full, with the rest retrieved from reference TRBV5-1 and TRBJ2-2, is KAGVTQTPRYLIKTRGQQVTLSCSPISGHRSVSWYQQTPGQGLQFLFEYFSETQRNKGNFPGRFSGRQFSNSRSEMNVSTLELGDSALYLCASSFTGSTGELFFGEGSRLTVL.

CDR3 amino acids: CASSYRGGPEAFF. The DNA for the CDR3 is TGTGCCAGCAGCTACAGGGGAGGGCCTGAAGCTTTCTTT. The rearrangement uses TRBV5-6 and TRBJ1-1, with TRBD1 matching over 7 bases. V gave up 3 bases and J gave up 6 bases; unmatched junction bases: 5. CDR3 length: 13 amino acids. Germline V gene sequence: CDR1 SGHDT, CDR2 YYEEEE.

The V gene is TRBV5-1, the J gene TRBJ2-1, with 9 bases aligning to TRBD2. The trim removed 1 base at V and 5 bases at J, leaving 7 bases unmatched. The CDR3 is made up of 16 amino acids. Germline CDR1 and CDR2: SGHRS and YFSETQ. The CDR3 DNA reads TGCGCCAGCAGCTTGCAGCCTAGCGGGAATAACAATGAGCAGTTCTTC. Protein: CASSLQPSGNNNEQFF. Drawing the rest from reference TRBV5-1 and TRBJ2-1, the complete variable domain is KAGVTQTPRYLIKTRGQQVTLSCSPISGHRSVSWYQQTPGQGLQFLFEYFSETQRNKGNFPGRFSGRQFSNSRSEMNVSTLELGDSALYLCASSLQPSGNNNEQFFGPGTRLTVL.

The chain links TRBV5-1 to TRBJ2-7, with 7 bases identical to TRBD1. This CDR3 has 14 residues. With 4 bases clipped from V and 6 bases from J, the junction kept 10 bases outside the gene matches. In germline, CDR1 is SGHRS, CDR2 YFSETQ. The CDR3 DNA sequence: TGCGCCAGCAGCGACGGACAGGCTTCGTTCGAGCAGTACGTC. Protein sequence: CASSDGQASFEQYV.

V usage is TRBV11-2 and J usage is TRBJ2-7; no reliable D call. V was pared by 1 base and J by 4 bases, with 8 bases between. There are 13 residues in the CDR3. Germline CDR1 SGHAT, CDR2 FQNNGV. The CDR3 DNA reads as TGTGCCAGCAGCTTAGGTAATGGTTACGAGCAGTACGTC. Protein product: CASSLGNGYEQYV.

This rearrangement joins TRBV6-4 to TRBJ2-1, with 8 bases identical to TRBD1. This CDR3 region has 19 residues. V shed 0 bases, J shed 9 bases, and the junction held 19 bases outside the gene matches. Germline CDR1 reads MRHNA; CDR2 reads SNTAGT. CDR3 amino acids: CASSDSRTGNFHPRCEQFF. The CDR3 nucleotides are TGTGCCAGCAGTGACTCACGGACAGGGAATTTTCATCCCCGTTGTGAGCAGTTCTTC.

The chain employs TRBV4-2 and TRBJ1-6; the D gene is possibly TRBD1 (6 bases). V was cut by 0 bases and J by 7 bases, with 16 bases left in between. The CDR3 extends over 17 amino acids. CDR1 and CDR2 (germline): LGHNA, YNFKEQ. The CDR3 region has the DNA TGTGCCAGCAGCCAAGATCCAGCTGCAGGGGCCAATTCACCCCTCCACTTT. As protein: CASSQDPAAGANSPLHF.

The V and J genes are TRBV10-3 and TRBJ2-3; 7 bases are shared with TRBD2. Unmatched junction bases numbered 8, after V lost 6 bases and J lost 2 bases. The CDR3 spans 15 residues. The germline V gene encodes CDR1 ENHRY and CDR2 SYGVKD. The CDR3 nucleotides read TGTGCCATCAGGCAGCTGCGGGGGACCACAGATACGCAGTATTTT. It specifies CAIRQLRGTTDTQYF.

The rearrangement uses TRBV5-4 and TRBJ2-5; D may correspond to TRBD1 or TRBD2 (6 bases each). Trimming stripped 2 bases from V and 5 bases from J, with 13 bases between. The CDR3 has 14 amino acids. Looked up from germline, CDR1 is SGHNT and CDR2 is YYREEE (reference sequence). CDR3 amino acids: CASSLGGPGETQYF. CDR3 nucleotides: TGTGCCAGCAGCTTAGGGGGGCCGGGGGAGACCCAGTACTTC.

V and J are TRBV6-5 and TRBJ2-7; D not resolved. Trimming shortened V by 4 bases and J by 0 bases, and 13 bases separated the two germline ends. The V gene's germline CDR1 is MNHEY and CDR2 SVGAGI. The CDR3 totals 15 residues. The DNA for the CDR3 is TGTGCCAGCAGTTCACCGACATACTCCTCCTACGAGCAGTACTTC. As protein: CASSSPTYSSYEQYF.

In DNA, the CDR3 is TGTGCCAGCAGTTTCTCTTCAGGGTTCGGTGGCTACACCTTC. This sequence encodes CASSFSSGFGGYTF. The chain joins TRBV28 to TRBJ1-2; perhaps TRBD1 as D (5 bases). Germline V gene sequence: CDR1 MDHEN, CDR2 SYDVKM. CDR3 length equals 14 residues. Between the trimmed V and J ends, which lost 3 bases and 7 bases, there was a span of 15 bases.

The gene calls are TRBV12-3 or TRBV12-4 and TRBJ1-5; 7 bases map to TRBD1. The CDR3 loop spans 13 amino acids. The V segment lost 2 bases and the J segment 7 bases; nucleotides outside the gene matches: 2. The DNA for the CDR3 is TGTGCCAGCAGTTTAACAGGGGAGCAGCCCCAGCATTTT. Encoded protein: CASSLTGEQPQHF.